The TCR beta chain under discussion was sequenced for a study of CD8+CD57+ T cells in acquired aplastic anemia. Study overall: The DNA of sorted CD4+ and CD8+ cells averaged approximately 3.2 ug.

For this clonotype: Its antigen is unknown.

Those patients picked for sequencing had displayed CD8+CD57+ cell expansion on flow cytometry. Points from the study as a whole: Levels of CD8+ Simpson's diversity were not significantly distinct in patients versus controls.

Trimming cost V 6 bases and J 5 bases; bases outside gene matches: 4. Germline V CDR1 and CDR2: ENHRY, SYGVKD. The CDR3 contains 13 residues. Genomic DNA was employed as the template in profiling TCR beta VDJ and CDR3. TCRdb ran MiXCR on the reads and lists one entry per CDR3 protein. Among approximately 100,000 distinct CDR3 sequences listed, 55% to 80% were seen once. Sequencing used sorted CD4+, CD8+, or CD8+CD57+ T cells (not recorded which) from PBMCs. The source of this sequence is a human donor with aplastic anemia. The chain joins TRBV10-3 to TRBJ2-1, with TRBD2 identical over 7 bases. The CDR3 is CAIRLGLNNEQFF. CDR3 nucleotides: TGTGCCATCAGATTGGGACTAAACAATGAGCAGTTCTTC.